This is a list of T cell receptor beta chains from one sample in a study of molecular identifiers for immune sequencing clone quantification. Via MiXCR, TCRdb re-called the PCR reads, giving one row per CDR3 protein. The sample shows some 100,000 distinct CDR3 sequences, 35% to 40% of them seen only once. The sequencing sample was made of naive CD8+ T cells from blood, with Jurkat cell RNA spiked in. The receptor set was obtained from a human donor in good health. Some libraries in this study had Jurkat cell RNA spiked in. Each CDR3 is given with its conserved first and last residue. D genes are given only for firm matches. Rows give clone size only sometimes, using once, few, many, or a class for an expanded clone.

j_call d_call clone_size v_call cdr3_aa cdr3_nt
TRBJ2-4 - few TRBV19 CASSILMVTAAKNIQYF TGTGCCAGTAGTATCTTAATGGTCACGGCAGCCAAAAACATTCAGTACTTC
TRBJ1-1 - - TRBV4-3 CASRPRSGGGAFF TGCGCCAGCCGCCCCCGGTCCGGTGGGGGAGCTTTCTTT
TRBJ2-1 - - TRBV10-1 CASSEKSQGPPNEQIF TGCGCCAGCAGTGAAAAATCACAGGGCCCACCCAATGAGCAGATCTTC
TRBJ2-4 - - TRBV4-3 CASSQDPLPPYNIQYF TGCGCCAGCAGCCAAGATCCCCTGCCCCCCTACAACATTCAGTACTTC
TRBJ2-1 - once TRBV28 CASSCTGEQFF TGTGCCAGCAGTTGCACAGGGGAGCAGTTCTTC
TRBJ2-1 - - TRBV7-9 CASSLPGAGRNANNEQFF TGTGCCAGCAGCTTACCGGGGGCGGGTAGAAACGCGAACAATGAGCAGTTCTTC
TRBJ1-1 - few TRBV27 CASSFGSANTEAFF TGTGCCAGCAGTTTCGGCAGCGCGAACACTGAAGCTTTCTTT
TRBJ2-1 TRBD2 few TRBV28 CASSPGLAGGPWQFF TGTGCCAGCAGTCCGGGACTAGCGGGAGGGCCTTGGCAGTTCTTC
TRBJ2-3 - few TRBV12-3/TRBV12-4 CASSLAPIADTQYF TGTGCCAGCAGTTTAGCCCCGATCGCGGATACGCAGTATTTT
TRBJ2-2 TRBD2 few TRBV7-6 CASTPLWVAGEPGELFF TGTGCCAGCACCCCCCTTTGGGTAGCGGGAGAGCCCGGGGAGCTGTTTTTT
TRBJ2-3 - - TRBV4-1 CASSHERATSTDTQYF TGCGCCAGCAGCCATGAGCGGGCTACTAGCACAGATACGCAGTATTTT
TRBJ2-2 - many TRBV19 CASSIAQESGELFF TGTGCCAGTAGTATAGCCCAGGAGTCCGGGGAGCTGTTTTTT
TRBJ2-1 TRBD2 many TRBV7-8 CASSILARGDEQFF TGTGCCAGCAGTATACTAGCGCGAGGGGATGAGCAGTTCTTC
TRBJ2-5 - few TRBV12-3/TRBV12-4 CASSFTTALVETQYF TGTGCCAGCAGTTTCACGACAGCCCTGGTAGAGACCCAGTACTTC
TRBJ1-2 - - TRBV20-1 CSAVENANYGYTF TGCAGTGCGGTAGAGAACGCTAACTATGGCTACACCTTC
TRBJ2-5 - - TRBV11-2 CASSSVSGSQETQYF TGTGCCAGCAGCTCGGTTAGCGGCAGCCAAGAGACCCAGTACTTC
TRBJ1-1 - many TRBV21-1 CASPLDRTEAFF TGTGCCAGCCCCTTGGATCGCACTGAAGCTTTCTTT
TRBJ2-7 TRBD2 - TRBV4-1 CASSSPGLATYEQYF TGCGCCAGCAGCTCCCCGGGACTAGCGACCTACGAGCAGTACTTC
TRBJ2-3 - few TRBV24-1 CATSEWTRDTQYF TGTGCCACCAGTGAATGGACCCGGGATACGCAGTATTTT
TRBJ1-1 - many TRBV6-6 CASSAQGNTEAFF TGTGCCAGCAGTGCACAGGGGAACACTGAAGCTTTCTTT
TRBJ2-1 TRBD2 few TRBV5-1 CASSFSGGQFF TGCGCCAGCAGCTTTAGCGGGGGGCAGTTCTTC
TRBJ2-5 TRBD2 - TRBV10-3 CAISDLAGGPEETQYF TGTGCCATCAGTGATCTAGCGGGAGGGCCGGAAGAGACCCAGTACTTC
TRBJ2-7 - few TRBV7-2 CASSATAVHEQYF TGTGCCAGCAGCGCTACGGCGGTCCACGAGCAGTACTTC
TRBJ2-3 - - TRBV12-3/TRBV12-4 CASTPLRDAATDTQKF TGTGCCAGCACTCCTCTCCGGGACGCCGCAACAGATACGCAGAAATTT
TRBJ2-7 - - TRBV27 CASSLYGSGAYEQYF TGTGCCAGCAGTTTATACGGCAGCGGAGCCTACGAGCAGTACTTC
TRBJ2-1 TRBD2 many TRBV7-2 CASSLASMLAGTTYNEQFF TGTGCCAGCAGCTTAGCTAGCATGCTAGCGGGAACCACCTACAATGAGCAGTTCTTC
TRBJ1-5 - - TRBV6-5 CASSYSGVSNQPQHF TGTGCCAGCAGTTACTCTGGGGTCAGCAATCAGCCCCAGCATTTT
TRBJ2-3 - - TRBV7-6 CASSLVLQLSTDTQYF TGTGCCAGCAGCTTAGTTCTCCAGCTCAGCACAGATACGCAGTATTTT
TRBJ2-7 TRBD2 many TRBV5-6 CASSWATGTSLYEQYF TGTGCCAGCAGCTGGGCCACCGGGACTAGTCTCTACGAGCAGTACTTC
TRBJ2-7 TRBD2 few TRBV4-1 CANSQDQRELGEQYF TGCGCCAACAGCCAAGATCAGCGGGAGCTGGGCGAGCAGTACTTC
TRBJ2-3 TRBD2 - TRBV6-5 CASSYSVLAPGLAGHTDTQYF TGTGCCAGCAGTTACTCTGTTTTGGCGCCTGGGTTAGCGGGCCACACAGATACGCAGTATTTT
TRBJ2-7 TRBD2 few TRBV9 CASSVSERETRYEQYF TGTGCCAGCAGCGTCAGCGAGCGGGAAACCCGATACGAGCAGTACTTC
TRBJ2-7 TRBD2 - TRBV7-2 CASSFNGGSSYEQYF TGTGCCAGCAGCTTCAACGGGGGGAGCTCCTACGAGCAGTACTTC
TRBJ2-1 - many TRBV7-3 CASSNDYNEQFF TGTGCCAGCAGCAACGACTACAATGAGCAGTTCTTC
TRBJ2-5 - - TRBV19 CASRRWAGATRPQEETQYF TGTGCCAGTAGAAGGTGGGCCGGGGCAACCAGGCCACAAGAAGAGACCCAGTACTTC
TRBJ2-5 TRBD1 - TRBV12-3/TRBV12-4 CASSIRQGLRETQYF TGTGCCAGCAGTATCAGACAGGGCCTGAGAGAGACCCAGTACTTC
TRBJ1-6 - - TRBV5-1 CASSLWGDLRNSPLHF TGCGCCAGCAGCTTGTGGGGGGATTTGCGGAATTCACCCCTCCACTTT
TRBJ2-7 TRBD2 few TRBV29-1 CSVVQIGRGTSRYEQYF TGCAGCGTTGTACAGATTGGGCGGGGGACTAGCCGGTACGAGCAGTACTTC
TRBJ2-7 - many TRBV5-1 CASSLAGPSYEQYF TGCGCCAGCAGCTTGGCAGGGCCATCCTACGAGCAGTACTTC
TRBJ2-1 TRBD2 - TRBV27 CASSLSPGLALDEQFF TGTGCCAGCAGTTTATCCCCCGGACTAGCTCTGGATGAGCAGTTCTTC